This TCR beta chain was sequenced for a study of cytomegalovirus exposure and HLA in healthy donors. Across the study: An earlier analysis identified fewer than 130 million unique TCR beta sequences in about 180 million T cells. The early release's HLA-typed donors yielded approximately 85 million unique TCRs. Findings and caveats of the study: Accurate HLA-A and HLA-B prediction from TCR beta sequences was reported for most subjects.

The length of the CDR3 is 18 residues. J gave up 0 bases and V 2 bases, and 7 bases lay outside the gene matches. Germline values: CDR1 ENHRY, CDR2 SYGVKD. PCR involved 60 Vbeta and 13 Jbeta primers. The protocol was immunoSEQ multiplex PCR, while the TCRdb copy is restricted to in-frame clones and leaves out a portion. Here the sample spans around 140,000 clones, 65% to 90% being singletons. As for this clone: Its specificity is not known.

The chain is built from TRBV10-3 and TRBJ2-3; TRBD2 agrees at 11 bases. This TCR came from a woman younger than 45 in good health and CMV-seronegative. The sample comprised PBMCs. The CDR3 region is CAISEGLAGKTSTDTQYF. CDR3 coding DNA: TGTGCCATCAGTGAGGGACTAGCGGGCAAGACTAGCACAGATACGCAGTATTTT.